Below, 9 T cell receptor beta chains from the same sample are listed, as sequenced in a study of CD8 T cells in Susac syndrome. Random hexamers primed reverse transcription of 0.5 to 1 ug RNA. MiXCR, run by TCRdb on the immunoSEQ multiplex PCR reads, gives a single entry per CDR3 protein. The data contain more than 150,000 distinct CDR3 sequences, around 96% of them singletons. What was sequenced was CD4+ T cells from PBMCs. These TCRs come from a human donor in good health.

The rearrangement joins TRBV6-2 or TRBV6-3 to TRBJ2-5, with 10 bases that match TRBD2. CDR3 size: 14 residues. In germline, CDR1 is MNHEY, CDR2 SVGEGT. The J segment lost 5 bases and the V segment lost 6 bases, leaving 6 bases of the junction unmatched. The CDR3 here is CASRQSGGAETQYF. The CDR3 DNA sequence: TGTGCCAGCAGACAGAGCGGGGGGGCGGAGACCCAGTACTTC.

The chain uses TRBV19 and TRBJ2-2; possible D gene TRBD2, 5 bases. This CDR3 contains 13 residues. V lost 5 bases, J lost 6 bases, and 10 bases lay in between. Germline CDR1 is LNHDA and CDR2 is SQIVND (reference sequence). CDR3 protein: CASSATGAGELFF. CDR3 nucleotide sequence: TGTGCCAGTAGTGCTACCGGGGCCGGGGAGCTGTTTTTT.

This clonotype appeared a few times. V and J are TRBV20-1 and TRBJ1-5, with D unresolved. With 7 bases removed from V and 2 bases from J, the gap between germline ends came to 9 bases. The CDR3 totals 12 residues. Germline assignment: CDR1 DFQATT and CDR2 SNEGSKA (reference sequence). For the CDR3, the DNA is TGCAGTGGATCTAGGGGCAATCAGCCCCAGCATTTT. This sequence encodes CSGSRGNQPQHF.

The chain's CDR3 is CASSHRSLTTYEQYF. CDR3 nucleotide sequence: TGTGCCAGCAGCCACAGGTCTTTAACGACCTACGAGCAGTACTTC. The chain combines TRBV7-9 with TRBJ2-7; perhaps TRBD1 as D (5 bases). The V gene lost 5 bases and the J gene lost 2 bases, with 16 bases spanning the gap. This CDR3 contains 15 residues. Germline V CDR1 and CDR2: SEHNR, FQNEAQ (reference sequence).

CDR3 in amino acids: CATSEEGPLEQYF. The CDR3 DNA is TGTGCCACCAGCGAGGAGGGGCCCCTCGAGCAGTACTTC. V and J are TRBV15 and TRBJ2-7, with D possibly being TRBD2 (6 bases). CDR1 is LNHNV, CDR2 YYDKDF, per germline (reference sequence). Trimming left V 5 bases short and J 6 bases short, with 14 bases between. The CDR3 is made up of 13 amino acids.

This rearrangement joins TRBV7-9 to TRBJ1-5; 8 nucleotides match TRBD1. The CDR3 contains 15 residues. V lost 5 bases, J lost 6 bases, and 9 bases stayed unmatched. Germline values: CDR1 SEHNR, CDR2 FQNEAQ (reference sequence). This CDR3 reads CASSPDRVGGQPQHF. CDR3 nucleotide sequence: TGTGCCAGCAGCCCGGACAGGGTCGGTGGTCAGCCCCAGCATTTT.

The chain recombines TRBV30 with TRBJ2-1; D perhaps matches TRBD2 (5 bases). CDR1 GTSNPN and CDR2 SVGIG come from the germline V gene (reference sequence). This CDR3 is built from 14 residues. V lost 0 bases to trimming and J lost 7 bases, with 13 bases between them. The CDR3 DNA is TGTGCCTGGAGTGTAACCGGGAATGGAAATGAGCAGTTCTTC. The encoded protein is CAWSVTGNGNEQFF.

The chain couples TRBV15 to TRBJ2-5, with D possibly TRBD1 on 7 matching bases. V lost 0 bases and J 5 bases, leaving 16 bases between the germline ends. This CDR3 is built from 16 residues. From germline, CDR1 is LNHNV and CDR2 YYDKDF (reference sequence). The DNA for the CDR3 is TGTGCCACCAGCAGAGACGTCAGGGGGGAAGGGGAGACCCAGTACTTC. Translation gives CATSRDVRGEGETQYF.

The chain combines TRBV7-9 with TRBJ2-5, with TRBD2 identical over 15 bases. CDR1 is SEHNR, CDR2 FQNEAQ, per germline (reference sequence). CDR3 length equals 16 residues. Trimming cost V 5 bases and J 4 bases; bases outside gene matches: 5. CDR3 sequence: CASSRTSGGARETQYF. DNA of the CDR3: TGTGCCAGCAGCCGGACTAGCGGGGGGGCCCGAGAGACCCAGTACTTC.